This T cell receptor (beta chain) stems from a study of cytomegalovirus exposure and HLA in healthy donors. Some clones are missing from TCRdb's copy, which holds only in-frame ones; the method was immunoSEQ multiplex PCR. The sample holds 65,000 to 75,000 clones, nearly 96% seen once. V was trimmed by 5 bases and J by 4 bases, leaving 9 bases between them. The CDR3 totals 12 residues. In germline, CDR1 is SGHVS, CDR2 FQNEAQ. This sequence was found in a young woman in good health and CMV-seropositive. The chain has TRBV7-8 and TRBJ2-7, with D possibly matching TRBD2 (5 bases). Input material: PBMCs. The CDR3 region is CASSPSGYEQYF. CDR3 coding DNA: TGTGCCAGCAGCCCGTCGGGGTACGAGCAGTACTTC.